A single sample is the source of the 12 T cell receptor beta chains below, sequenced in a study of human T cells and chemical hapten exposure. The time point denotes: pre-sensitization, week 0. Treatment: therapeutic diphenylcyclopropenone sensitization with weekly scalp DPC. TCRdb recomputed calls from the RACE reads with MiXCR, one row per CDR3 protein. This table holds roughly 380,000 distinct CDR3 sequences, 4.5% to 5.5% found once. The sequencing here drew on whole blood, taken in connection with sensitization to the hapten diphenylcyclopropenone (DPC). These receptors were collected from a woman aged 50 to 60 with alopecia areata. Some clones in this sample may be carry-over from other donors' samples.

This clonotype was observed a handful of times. The CDR3 loop is CASRYMNTEAFF. The CDR3 DNA reads TGTGCCAGCAGGTACATGAACACTGAAGCTTTCTTT. This chain links TRBV13 with TRBJ1-1; D remains ambiguous. The CDR3 is 12 amino acids. Between the trimmed V and J ends, which lost 6 bases and 0 bases, there was a span of 5 bases. Germline CDR1 reads PRHDT; CDR2 reads FYEKMQ (reference sequence).

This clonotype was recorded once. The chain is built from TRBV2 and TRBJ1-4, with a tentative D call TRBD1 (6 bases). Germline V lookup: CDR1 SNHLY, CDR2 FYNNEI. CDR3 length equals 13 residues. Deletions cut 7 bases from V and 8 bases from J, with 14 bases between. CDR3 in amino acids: CASNQGQSEKLFF. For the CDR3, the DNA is TGTGCCAGCAATCAGGGGCAGTCAGAAAAACTGTTTTTT.

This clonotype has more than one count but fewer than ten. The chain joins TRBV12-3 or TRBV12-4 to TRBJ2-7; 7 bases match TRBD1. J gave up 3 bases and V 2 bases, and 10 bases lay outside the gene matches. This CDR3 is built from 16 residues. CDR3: CASSLRSGQKNYEQYF. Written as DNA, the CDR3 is TGTGCCAGCAGTTTAAGGTCGGGACAGAAGAACTACGAGCAGTACTTC.

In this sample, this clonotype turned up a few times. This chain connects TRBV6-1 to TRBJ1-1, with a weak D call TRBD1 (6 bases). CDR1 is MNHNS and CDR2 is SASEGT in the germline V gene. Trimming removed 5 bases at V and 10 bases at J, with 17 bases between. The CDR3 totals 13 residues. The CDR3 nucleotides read TGTGCCAGCAGTTCCCTAGGGGGGGGGCCAGCTTTCTTT. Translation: CASSSLGGGPAFF.

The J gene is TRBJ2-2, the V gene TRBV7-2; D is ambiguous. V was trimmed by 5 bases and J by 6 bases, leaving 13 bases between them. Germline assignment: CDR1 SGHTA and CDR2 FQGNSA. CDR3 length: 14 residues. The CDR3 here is CASSRPSLAGELFF. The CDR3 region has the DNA TGTGCCAGCAGCCGACCCTCCTTGGCCGGGGAGCTGTTTTTT.

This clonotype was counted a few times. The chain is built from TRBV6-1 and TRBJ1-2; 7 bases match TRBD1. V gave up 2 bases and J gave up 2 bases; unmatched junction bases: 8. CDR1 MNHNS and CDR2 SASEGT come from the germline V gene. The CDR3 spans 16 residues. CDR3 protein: CASSERLLGQNYGYTF. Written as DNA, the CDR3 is TGTGCCAGCAGTGAACGGTTGTTGGGACAGAACTATGGCTACACCTTC.

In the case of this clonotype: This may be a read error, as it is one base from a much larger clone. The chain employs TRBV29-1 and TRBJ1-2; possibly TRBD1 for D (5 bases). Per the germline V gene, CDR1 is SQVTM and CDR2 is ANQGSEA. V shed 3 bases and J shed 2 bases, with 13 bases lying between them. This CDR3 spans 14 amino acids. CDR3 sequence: CSVEGGNWNYGYTF. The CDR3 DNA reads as TGCAGCGTTGAGGGGGGGAACTGGAACTATGGCTACACCTTC.

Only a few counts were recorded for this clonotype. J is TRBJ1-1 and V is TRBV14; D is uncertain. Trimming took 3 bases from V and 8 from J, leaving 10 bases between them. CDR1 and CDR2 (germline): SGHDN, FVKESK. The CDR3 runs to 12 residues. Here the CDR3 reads CASSQALGEAFF. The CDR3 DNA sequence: TGTGCCAGCAGCCAGGCGCTGGGGGAAGCTTTCTTT. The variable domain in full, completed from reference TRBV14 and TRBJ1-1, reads EAGVTQFPSHSVIEKGQTVTLRCDPISGHDNLYWYRRVMGKEIKFLLHFVKESKQDESGMPNNRFLAERTGGTYSTLKVQPAELEDSGVYFCASSQALGEAFFGQGTRLTVV.

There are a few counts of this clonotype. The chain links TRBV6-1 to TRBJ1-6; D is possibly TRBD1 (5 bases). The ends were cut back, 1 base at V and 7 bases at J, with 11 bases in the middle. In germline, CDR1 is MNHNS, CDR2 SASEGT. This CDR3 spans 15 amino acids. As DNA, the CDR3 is TGTGCCAGCAGTGAAGTTGAGGGGCAGAATTCACCCCTCCACTTT. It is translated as CASSEVEGQNSPLHF.

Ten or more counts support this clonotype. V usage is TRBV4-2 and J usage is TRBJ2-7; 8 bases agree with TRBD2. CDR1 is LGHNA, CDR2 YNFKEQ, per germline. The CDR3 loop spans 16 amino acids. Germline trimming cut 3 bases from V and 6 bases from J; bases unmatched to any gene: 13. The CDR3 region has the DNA TGTGCCAGCAGCCAGGAGACCGGGACTAGGGTTGCCGAGCAGTACTTC. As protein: CASSQETGTRVAEQYF.

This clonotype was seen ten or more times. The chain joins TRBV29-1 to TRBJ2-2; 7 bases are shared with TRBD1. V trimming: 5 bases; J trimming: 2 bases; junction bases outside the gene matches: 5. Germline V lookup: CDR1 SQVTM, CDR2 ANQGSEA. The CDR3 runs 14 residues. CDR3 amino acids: CSVTGTANTGELFF. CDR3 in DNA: TGCAGCGTTACCGGGACAGCTAACACCGGGGAGCTGTTTTTT.

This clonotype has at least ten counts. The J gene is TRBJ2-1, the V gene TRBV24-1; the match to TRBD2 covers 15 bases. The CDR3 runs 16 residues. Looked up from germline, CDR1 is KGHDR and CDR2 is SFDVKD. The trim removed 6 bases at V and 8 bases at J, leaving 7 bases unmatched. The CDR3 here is CATSSRTSGRADEQFF. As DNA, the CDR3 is TGTGCCACCAGTTCTAGGACTAGCGGGAGGGCAGATGAGCAGTTCTTC.